This T cell receptor beta chain was recovered during a study of graft-versus-host responses after intestinal transplantation. Concerning this clone itself: Its antigen is as yet unknown.

The data were produced by immunoSEQ multiplex PCR, yet TCRdb's version contains in-frame clones alone and is incomplete. The table includes around 100,000 clones, 85% to 95% detected once. Study results and limitations: Association was observed between peak circulating GvH clone levels and early post-transplant HvG declines.

The CDR3 consists of 14 residues. Trimming at V came to 4 bases and at J to 5 bases, leaving 5 bases not matched to a gene. Germline V gene data show CDR1 as LNHDA and CDR2 as SQIVND (reference sequence). The chain joins TRBV19 to TRBJ1-5, with TRBD1 matching over 7 bases. The receptor's source is a human donor who was the organ donor for an intestinal transplant. Here the sequenced sample was unstimulated CD8+ T cells sorted from spleen or lymph node cells, taken before transplant. In DNA form, the CDR3 reads TGTGCCAGTAGTACCGGGACAGTTGATCAGCCCCAGCATTTT. Translation gives CASSTGTVDQPQHF. Full variable domain (missing parts from reference TRBV19 and TRBJ1-5): DGGITQSPKYLFRKEGQNVTLSCEQNLNHDAMYWYRQDPGQGLRLIYYSQIVNDFQKGDIAEGYSVSREKKESFPLTVTSAQKNPTAFYLCASSTGTVDQPQHFGDGTRLSIL.